Following are 11 T cell receptor beta chains from one sample sequenced in a study of T-cell memory formation after mild COVID-19. TCRdb ran MiXCR on the 5' RACE reads and lists one entry per CDR3 protein. The data contain roughly 500,000 distinct CDR3 sequences, roughly 20% of them singletons. What was sequenced was PBMCs or a T cell subset sorted from them (not recorded which). Source of these receptors: an adult woman who had mild COVID-19 (a few samples of this study predate the infection). Cell type and time point are not known.

This clonotype was seen a few times. This chain connects TRBV12-5 to TRBJ2-1; 9 bases are a match to TRBD1. CDR1 is LGHNT and CDR2 is FRNRAP in the germline V gene. V shed 2 bases, J shed 3 bases, and the junction held 11 bases outside the gene matches. This CDR3 region has 18 residues. The CDR3 DNA is TGTGCTAGTGGTTTGACAACTCTCGGGACAGGGAGCTACAATGAGCAGTTCTTC. Its protein is CASGLTTLGTGSYNEQFF.

This clonotype was counted between two and nine times. V usage is TRBV29-1 and J usage is TRBJ2-1, with 10 nucleotides matching TRBD2. The CDR3 is 15 residues long. V lost 5 bases and J lost 4; bases outside the gene matches: 8. Germline CDR1 is SQVTM and CDR2 is ANQGSEA. Here the CDR3 DNA reads TGCAGCGTTCAGCGGGAGGGGGGGCCTTACAATGAGCAGTTCTTC. This translates into CSVQREGGPYNEQFF.

There are a few counts of this clonotype. The chain employs TRBV3-1 and TRBJ1-2; 7 positions agree with TRBD1. The CDR3 sequence is 15 residues long. Germline CDR1 and CDR2: LGHDT and YNNKEL (reference sequence). The trim removed 1 base at V and 8 bases at J, leaving 10 bases unmatched. In DNA form, the CDR3 reads TGTGCCAGCAGCCAAGTGGCCAGGGGGGACAAGGGCTACACCTTC. It translates to CASSQVARGDKGYTF.

This clonotype turned up a few times. The chain has TRBV29-1 and TRBJ2-3; D unresolved. This CDR3 is built from 16 residues. CDR1 is SQVTM, CDR2 ANQGSEA, per germline. V lost 3 bases and J 2 bases, leaving 18 bases between the germline ends. CDR3 nucleotides: TGCAGCGTTGATCCTTCGGAGTTGGGGATCACAGATACGCAGTATTTT. As protein: CSVDPSELGITDTQYF.

CDR3 DNA: TGTGCCAGCTCACTCGCCGGCGCGTCGGGGAGGGCCGGCAATGAGCAGTTCTTC. Protein product: CASSLAGASGRAGNEQFF. The chain uses TRBV18 and TRBJ2-1; TRBD2 agrees at 7 bases. The germline CDR1 and CDR2 sequences are KGHSH and LQKENI. Germline trimming cut 4 bases from V and 6 bases from J; bases unmatched to any gene: 18. There are 18 residues in the CDR3.

This sequence joins TRBV12-3 or TRBV12-4 and TRBJ2-3; 10 nucleotides agree with TRBD2. This CDR3 has 15 amino acids. With V trimmed by 7 bases and J by 2 bases, 6 bases remained unmatched. CDR3 bases: TGTGCCAGCACCTCAAGCGGGGGGGTCACAGATACGCAGTATTTT. Its protein product is CASTSSGGVTDTQYF.

This chain joins TRBV9 and TRBJ2-7, with TRBD2 matching over 7 bases. CDR1 and CDR2 from the germline V gene are SGDLS and YYNGEE. This CDR3 comprises 14 residues. V lost 4 bases, J lost 0 bases, and 4 bases stayed unmatched. The DNA of the CDR3 is TGTGCCAGCAGCCGAGCGGGGAGCTCCTACGAGCAGTACTTC. Protein product: CASSRAGSSYEQYF.

The chain combines TRBV12-3 or TRBV12-4 with TRBJ2-3, with 9 bases lining up with TRBD1. The CDR3 runs 15 residues. J was trimmed by 2 bases and V by 5 bases; bases with no gene match: 5. The CDR3 nucleotides read TGTGCCAGCAGTCCGTGGACAGGGGTCACAGATACGCAGTATTTT. This encodes CASSPWTGVTDTQYF.

The gene calls are TRBV6-2 or TRBV6-3 and TRBJ2-2; 14 bases agree with TRBD2. CDR1 MNHEY and CDR2 SVGEGT come from the germline V gene. V lost 6 bases and J lost 4; bases outside the gene matches: 7. The CDR3 spans 17 residues. The CDR3 sequence is CASRKRTSGRFTGELFF. In nucleotides, the CDR3 is TGTGCCAGCAGAAAACGGACTAGCGGGAGGTTCACCGGGGAGCTGTTTTTT.

In this sample, this clonotype turned up a few times. The chain recombines TRBV3-1 with TRBJ2-7; 9 bases map to TRBD2. CDR1 LGHDT and CDR2 YNNKEL come from the germline V gene (reference sequence). The CDR3 is 13 residues long. V lost 4 bases to trimming and J lost 6 bases; unmatched junction nucleotides: 4. CDR3 in amino acids: CASSPSGRTEQYF. The CDR3 coding sequence is TGTGCCAGCAGCCCCAGCGGGAGGACCGAGCAGTACTTC.

Only a few counts were recorded for this clonotype. The chain combines TRBV7-9 with TRBJ2-5; 9 nucleotides match TRBD2. Trimming took 5 bases from V and 1 from J; bases not matched to a gene: 8. CDR1 is SEHNR, CDR2 FQNEAQ, per germline (reference sequence). The CDR3 is 16 residues long. The CDR3 protein is CASSPTASGAQETQYF. For the CDR3, the DNA is TGTGCCAGCAGCCCCACCGCTAGCGGGGCCCAAGAGACCCAGTACTTC. The variable domain in full, completed from reference TRBV7-9 and TRBJ2-5, reads DTGVSQNPRHKITKRGQNVTFRCDPISEHNRLYWYRQTLGQGPEFLTYFQNEAQLEKSRLLSDRFSAERPKGSFSTLEIQRTEQGDSAMYLCASSPTASGAQETQYFGPGTRLLVL.